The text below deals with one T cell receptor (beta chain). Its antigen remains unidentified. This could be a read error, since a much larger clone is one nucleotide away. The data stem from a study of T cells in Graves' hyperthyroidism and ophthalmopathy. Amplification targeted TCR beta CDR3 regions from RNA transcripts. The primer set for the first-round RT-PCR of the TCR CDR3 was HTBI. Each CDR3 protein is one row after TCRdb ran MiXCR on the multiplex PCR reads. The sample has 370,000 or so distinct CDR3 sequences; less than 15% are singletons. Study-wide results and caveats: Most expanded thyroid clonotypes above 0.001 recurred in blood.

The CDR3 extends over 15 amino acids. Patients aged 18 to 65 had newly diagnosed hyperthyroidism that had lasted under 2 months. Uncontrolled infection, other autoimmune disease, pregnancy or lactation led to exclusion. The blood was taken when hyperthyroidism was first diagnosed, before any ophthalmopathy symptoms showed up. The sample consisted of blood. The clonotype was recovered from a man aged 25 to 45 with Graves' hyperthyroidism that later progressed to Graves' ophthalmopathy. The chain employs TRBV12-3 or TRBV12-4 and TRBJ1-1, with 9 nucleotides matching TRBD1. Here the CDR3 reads CAGSTQGAQYTEAFF. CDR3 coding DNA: TGTGCCGGCAGCACACAGGGGGCTCAGTACACTGAAGCTTTCTTT.